The 8 T cell receptor beta chains below were found in one sample sequenced in a study of shared clonotypes between healthy human individuals. Data came from immunoSEQ multiplex PCR; TCRdb stores just in-frame clones and leaves some out. The table shows about 1 million clones, with about 76% occurring only once. Sample: memory CD4+ T cells sorted from blood. Subset indicated: CD45RA-negative fraction. The receptors here all came from a man between 18 and 29 years old in good health.

This chain links TRBV5-1 with TRBJ2-1, with D possibly matching TRBD2 (5 bases). From germline, CDR1 is SGHRS and CDR2 YFSETQ. V was cut by 4 bases and J by 0 bases, with 11 bases left in between. There are 15 residues in the CDR3. The CDR3 spells CASSALGSSYNEQFF. The DNA of the CDR3 is TGCGCCAGCAGCGCACTAGGGAGCTCCTACAATGAGCAGTTCTTC.

This clone has just a few counts. V and J are TRBV5-6 and TRBJ1-6; the match to TRBD1 covers 7 bases. Germline V gene data show CDR1 as SGHDT and CDR2 as YYEEEE. The CDR3 spans 16 residues. The junction had 10 bases not matched to a gene; V was cut back by 3 bases and J by 7 bases. In DNA form, the CDR3 reads TGTGCCAGCAGCTGGGGGGTGGACAGGTCCAATTCACCCCTCCACTTT. This translates into CASSWGVDRSNSPLHF.

V is TRBV28 and J is TRBJ2-2; no firm D call. The germline gives CDR1 MDHEN, CDR2 SYDVKM. V was trimmed by 3 bases and J by 9 bases, leaving 8 bases between them. This CDR3 is 12 amino acids long. This CDR3 is CASSFIQRELFF. The CDR3 nucleotides read TGTGCCAGCAGTTTTATCCAGAGGGAGCTGTTTTTT.

The chain is built from TRBV20-1 and TRBJ1-1; D may be TRBD1 (5 bases). CDR1 is DFQATT, CDR2 SNEGSKA, per germline (reference sequence). There are 11 residues in the CDR3. The V gene lost 4 bases and the J gene lost 3 bases, with 6 bases spanning the gap. In DNA form, the CDR3 reads TGCAGTGCTATGGGGCACACTGAAGCTTTCTTT. This codes for CSAMGHTEAFF.

In its sample, this clone was seen once. This chain joins TRBV9 and TRBJ2-5, with D unclear. Germline V gives CDR1 SGDLS, CDR2 YYNGEE. Deletions cut 4 bases from V and 5 bases from J, with 12 bases between. The CDR3 loop spans 13 amino acids. CDR3 coding DNA: TGTGCCAGCAGCTCCGAACCCCTCGAGACCCAGTACTTC. Translating it yields CASSSEPLETQYF.

This chain connects TRBV2 to TRBJ2-3, with 7 bases fitting TRBD2. The V gene's germline CDR1 is SNHLY and CDR2 FYNNEI. The CDR3 has 15 residues. V dropped 6 bases and J dropped 3; count of bases not matched to a gene: 9. The CDR3 spells CASRDLTSDTDTQYF. The CDR3 DNA is TGTGCCAGCAGAGACCTCACTAGCGATACAGATACGCAGTATTTT.

The chain links TRBV7-3 to TRBJ2-7; D may be TRBD2 (5 bases). The CDR3 totals 13 residues. V lost 5 bases and J lost 3, with 11 bases in between. Per germline, CDR1 SGHTA and CDR2 FQGTGA. The DNA of the CDR3 is TGTGCCAGCAGCATAAACCGGGACTACGAGCAGTACTTC. It translates to CASSINRDYEQYF. The whole variable domain, remainder taken from reference TRBV7-3 and TRBJ2-7, is GAGVSQTPSNKVTEKGKYVELRCDPISGHTALYWYRQSLGQGPEFLIYFQGTGAADDSGLPNDRFFAVRPEGSVSTLKIQRTERGDSAVYLCASSINRDYEQYFGPGTRLTVT.

This clone was observed a few times. V and J are TRBV5-6 and TRBJ2-5; possible D gene TRBD1, 5 bases. The germline V gene has CDR1 SGHDT and CDR2 YYEEEE. This CDR3 spans 14 amino acids. The germline V and J ends were trimmed by 4 bases and 2 bases, with 12 bases remaining between them. The CDR3 region has the DNA TGTGCCAGCAGCACCGTCCGACAGCAAGAGACCCAGTACTTC. Translated: CASSTVRQQETQYF.